A single sample gave rise to the 27 T cell receptor beta chains below, sequenced in a study of blood T cell repertoires in COVID-19. Method: immunoSEQ multiplex PCR; TCRdb's copy keeps in-frame clones and lacks some. The table records about 260,000 clones, roughly 90% of them present only once. The specimen sequenced was peripheral blood. The receptors come from a woman in her fifties or sixties who had recovered from COVID-19.

This clone was counted a few times. The chain joins TRBV15 to TRBJ2-1, with D possibly being TRBD2 (6 bases). The germline V gene encodes CDR1 LNHNV and CDR2 YYDKDF (reference sequence). The CDR3 totals 17 residues. V was shortened by 3 bases and J by 3 bases, with 18 bases between the two germline ends. The CDR3 sequence: CATSRGLGDWNYNEQFF. The CDR3 DNA reads as TGTGCCACCAGCAGGGGGCTGGGGGACTGGAACTACAATGAGCAGTTCTTC.

This sequence joins TRBV27 and TRBJ1-5; D is ambiguous. Germline V CDR1 and CDR2: MNHEY, SMNVEV (reference sequence). CDR3 length equals 15 residues. Trimming removed 0 bases from V and 6 bases from J, with 12 bases in between. CDR3: CASSLSRRVVQPQHF. CDR3 nucleotides: TGTGCCAGCAGTTTATCGCGGCGGGTAGTTCAGCCCCAGCATTTT.

The chain couples TRBV30 to TRBJ1-2; D remains ambiguous. The CDR3 totals 15 residues. Germline V lookup: CDR1 GTSNPN, CDR2 SVGIG (reference sequence). V was shortened by 3 bases and J by 0 bases, with 14 bases between the two germline ends. The CDR3 region has the DNA TGTGCCTGGAGAGAAGCGGATTGGACTAACTATGGCTACACCTTC. Its protein product is CAWREADWTNYGYTF.

The chain carries TRBV6-2 or TRBV6-3 and TRBJ2-3; 7 bases are a match to TRBD1. CDR1 and CDR2 (germline): MNHEY, SVGEGT. The V gene end was trimmed by 0 bases and the J gene end by 6 bases; junction bases not matched to a gene: 12. The CDR3 has 17 residues. The CDR3 loop reads CASSYSNRGILVDTQYF. The CDR3 nucleotides read TGTGCCAGCAGTTACTCGAACAGGGGAATTCTAGTGGATACGCAGTATTTT.

This clone has just one count. The rearrangement joins TRBV6-6 to TRBJ1-2; 8 bases line up with TRBD1. This CDR3 spans 16 amino acids. Germline values: CDR1 MNHNY, CDR2 SVGAGI (reference sequence). V shed 5 bases, J shed 2 bases, and the junction held 10 bases outside the gene matches. In nucleotides, the CDR3 is TGTGCCAGCAGTCGAAGGGGCGGACAGGGAAACTATGGCTACACCTTC. This translates into CASSRRGGQGNYGYTF.

The rearrangement links TRBV7-2 to TRBJ2-4, with 7 bases lining up with TRBD2. The CDR3 extends over 14 amino acids. CDR1 is SGHTA and CDR2 is FQGNSA in the germline V gene. With 5 bases clipped from V and 8 bases from J, the junction kept 9 bases outside the gene matches. The CDR3 DNA sequence: TGTGCCAGCAGCACCCAAGCGGGATCGGACATTCAGTACTTC. Its protein product is CASSTQAGSDIQYF.

The chain uses TRBV27 and TRBJ1-6; D perhaps matches TRBD1 (5 bases). Per the germline V gene, CDR1 is MNHEY and CDR2 is SMNVEV (reference sequence). The CDR3 consists of 14 residues. The V and J ends lost 3 bases and 7 bases respectively, with 10 bases between them. CDR3 nucleotide sequence: TGTGCCAGCAGTTTTAGGGGAGGGAATTCACCCCTCCACTTT. Residues: CASSFRGGNSPLHF.

Note on this clone: The junction shows a germline mismatch at one end, possibly a read error. CDR3: CASSYPDRNNAF. In DNA, the CDR3 is TGTGCCAGCAGTTACCCCGACAGGAACAACGCCTTC. The genes are TRBV6-2 or TRBV6-3 and TRBJ1-2; D is possibly TRBD1 (6 bases). CDR3 length: 12 residues. CDR1 MNHEY and CDR2 SVGEGT come from the germline V gene.

V and J are TRBV9 and TRBJ1-2; TRBD1 might be the D (5 bases). V was shortened by 2 bases and J by 4 bases, with 15 bases between the two germline ends. The CDR3 spans 15 residues. Germline V gives CDR1 SGDLS, CDR2 YYNGEE. The CDR3 DNA sequence: TGTGCCAGCAGCGTGGGCAGGGAAAGTGTCTATGGCTACACCTTC. Its protein is CASSVGRESVYGYTF.

The rearrangement joins TRBV27 to TRBJ2-7; tentative D call: TRBD2 (5 bases). CDR1 is MNHEY and CDR2 is SMNVEV in the germline V gene (reference sequence). Trimming cost V 6 bases and J 3 bases, with 21 bases left between them. The CDR3 is 16 amino acids. CDR3 protein: CASRLNSGVGSYEQYF. Here the CDR3 DNA reads TGTGCCAGCAGGTTAAATTCAGGAGTAGGGAGCTACGAGCAGTACTTC.

This sequence joins TRBV7-3 and TRBJ2-1; maybe TRBD2 (5 bases). Germline CDR1 reads SGHTA; CDR2 reads FQGTGA. V dropped 2 bases and J dropped 1 base, with 12 bases sitting between them. This CDR3 region has 16 residues. CDR3 sequence (DNA): TGTGCCAGCAGCTTACGAGACTACGCGTCCTACAATGAGCAGTTCTTC. It codes for CASSLRDYASYNEQFF.

V and J are TRBV30 and TRBJ2-5, with 9 bases fitting TRBD2. The CDR3 has 18 amino acids. With V trimmed by 2 bases and J by 7 bases, 20 bases remained unmatched. The germline gives CDR1 GTSNPN, CDR2 SVGIG (reference sequence). CDR3 in amino acids: CAWSRLGLAYIQERTQYF. DNA for the CDR3: TGTGCCTGGAGTCGTCTTGGACTAGCGTATATCCAAGAGCGGACCCAGTACTTC. The entire variable domain, with the rest obtained from reference TRBV30 and TRBJ2-5, is as follows: SQTIHQWPATLVQPVGSPLSLECTVEGTSNPNLYWYRQAAGRGLQLLFYSVGIGQISSEVPQNLSASRPQDRQFILSSKKLLLSDSGFYLCAWSRLGLAYIQERTQYFGPGTRLLVL.

J is TRBJ1-1 and V is TRBV6-5, with 8 positions matching TRBD1. CDR1 MNHEY and CDR2 SVGAGI come from the germline V gene. CDR3 length equals 14 residues. V shed 6 bases and J 10 bases; nucleotides not matched to a gene: 13. The CDR3, as DNA: TGTGCCAGCAGACCCCCGGGACAGGCCCTCGGAGCTTTCTTT. It specifies CASRPPGQALGAFF.

The rearrangement joins TRBV14 to TRBJ2-2; tentatively, D is TRBD2 (6 bases). Germline values: CDR1 SGHDN, CDR2 FVKESK. There are 15 residues in the CDR3. The ends were cut back, 7 bases at V and 7 bases at J, with 19 bases in the middle. As DNA, the CDR3 is TGTGCCAGCAAGATGGGGACCAATAGCGGCGGGGAGCTGTTTTTT. Amino acid sequence: CASKMGTNSGGELFF.

This clone was seen only once. The chain is built from TRBV27 and TRBJ2-3, with D possibly TRBD1 on 5 matching bases. CDR3 size: 14 residues. Trimming left V 3 bases short and J 5 bases short, with 12 bases between. The germline gives CDR1 MNHEY, CDR2 SMNVEV (reference sequence). The DNA of the CDR3 is TGTGCCAGCAGTTTTAAGGGGCATATAGATACGCAGTATTTT. Its protein product is CASSFKGHIDTQYF.

V usage is TRBV10-1 and J usage is TRBJ2-7; 7 nucleotides line up with TRBD1. Trimming cost V 8 bases and J 7 bases; bases outside gene matches: 17. The CDR3 is made up of 15 amino acids. Per germline, CDR1 WNHNN and CDR2 SYGVQD (reference sequence). The CDR3 reads CASRVQDRYSWEQYF. Here the CDR3 DNA reads TGCGCCAGCCGCGTTCAGGACAGGTATTCCTGGGAGCAGTACTTC.

This clone was seen only once. V usage is TRBV28 and J usage is TRBJ2-1; the match to TRBD2 covers 13 bases. CDR1 is MDHEN, CDR2 SYDVKM, per germline. The V and J ends lost 4 bases and 8 bases, in that order; junction bases with no gene match: 8. The CDR3 spans 16 residues. The CDR3 sequence is CASSSPGLAGFDEQFF. The CDR3 DNA follows: TGTGCCAGCAGTTCCCCGGGACTAGCGGGGTTCGATGAGCAGTTCTTC. The entire variable domain, with the rest obtained from reference TRBV28 and TRBJ2-1, is as follows: DVKVTQSSRYLVKRTGEKVFLECVQDMDHENMFWYRQDPGLGLRLIYFSYDVKMKEKGDIPEGYSVSREKKERFSLILESASTNQTSMYLCASSSPGLAGFDEQFFGPGTRLTVL.

The V call is TRBV18, the J call TRBJ1-3, with unresolved D. Between the trimmed V and J ends, which lost 0 bases and 0 bases, there was a span of 9 bases. The CDR3 is 16 amino acids. CDR1 and CDR2 (germline): KGHSH, LQKENI. The DNA for the CDR3 is TGTGCCAGCTCACCACCTGGGCGTTACTCTGGAAACACCATATATTTT. This codes for CASSPPGRYSGNTIYF.

This chain uses TRBV5-1 with TRBJ2-3, with 9 bases aligning to TRBD1. Losses at the gene ends were 4 bases for V and 2 bases for J; bases not matched to a gene: 11. Germline V lookup: CDR1 SGHRS, CDR2 YFSETQ. The CDR3 runs to 17 residues. Written as DNA, the CDR3 is TGCGCCAGCAGCCTATACGGACAGGGGAGGTTCACAGATACGCAGTATTTT. It is translated as CASSLYGQGRFTDTQYF. Combining the CDR3 with reference TRBV5-1 and TRBJ2-3 gives the whole variable domain KAGVTQTPRYLIKTRGQQVTLSCSPISGHRSVSWYQQTPGQGLQFLFEYFSETQRNKGNFPGRFSGRQFSNSRSEMNVSTLELGDSALYLCASSLYGQGRFTDTQYFGPGTRLTVL.

The chain combines TRBV5-4 with TRBJ2-1, with no clear D. Trimming left V 0 bases short and J 13 bases short, with 11 bases between. Germline assignment: CDR1 SGHNT and CDR2 YYREEE (reference sequence). This CDR3 is built from 12 residues. CDR3 residues: CASSLEAEYQFF. The DNA of the CDR3 is TGTGCCAGCAGCTTGGAAGCCGAGTACCAGTTCTTC.

This chain uses TRBV28 with TRBJ1-1, with D perhaps TRBD1 (5 bases). Trimming removed 2 bases from V and 0 bases from J, with 13 bases in between. CDR1 and CDR2 (germline): MDHEN, SYDVKM. The CDR3 spans 16 residues. CDR3 sequence (DNA): TGTGCCAGCAGTTTAATTTCTCCAGGGATGAACACTGAAGCTTTCTTT. Protein product: CASSLISPGMNTEAFF.

The genes are TRBV9 and TRBJ1-1; tentatively, D is TRBD1 (5 bases). With 0 bases removed from V and 3 bases from J, the gap between germline ends came to 9 bases. From germline, CDR1 is SGDLS and CDR2 YYNGEE. This CDR3 contains 14 residues. CDR3 protein: CASSVAGSHTEAFF. The CDR3 nucleotides are TGTGCCAGCAGCGTAGCAGGGTCCCACACTGAAGCTTTCTTT.

This clone was detected once. The chain employs TRBV28 and TRBJ2-4; 12 bases map to TRBD1. This CDR3 region has 16 residues. Per the germline V gene, CDR1 is MDHEN and CDR2 is SYDVKM. V lost 4 bases and J lost 9; bases outside the gene matches: 10. Here the CDR3 DNA reads TGTGCCAGCAGTTCCCACCGGGACAGGGGGCTCCCCATTCAGTACTTC. This codes for CASSSHRDRGLPIQYF.

The chain's CDR3 is CASSPRLAGAVLDTQYF. CDR3 coding DNA: TGTGCCAGCAGCCCCCGACTAGCGGGAGCAGTTCTAGATACGCAGTATTTT. This chain connects TRBV9 to TRBJ2-3; 12 bases are a match to TRBD2. V was pared by 4 bases and J by 5 bases, with 11 bases of the junction left unmatched. The CDR3 extends over 17 amino acids. Germline V gives CDR1 SGDLS, CDR2 YYNGEE. Filled out from reference TRBV9 and TRBJ2-3, the complete variable domain reads DSGVTQTPKHLITATGQRVTLRCSPRSGDLSVYWYQQSLDQGLQFLIQYYNGEERAKGNILERFSAQQFPDLHSELNLSSLELGDSALYFCASSPRLAGAVLDTQYFGPGTRLTVL.

Only one count was recorded for this clone. The chain uses TRBV28 and TRBJ1-1; no reliable D call. Germline V gives CDR1 MDHEN, CDR2 SYDVKM. V was pared by 6 bases and J by 2 bases, with 13 bases between. The CDR3 has 14 residues. The CDR3 sequence is CASSVRVRNTEAFF. As DNA, the CDR3 is TGTGCCAGCAGCGTCCGAGTTCGTAACACTGAAGCTTTCTTT.

The chain links TRBV4-1 to TRBJ2-1; D ambiguous. The CDR3 is 15 amino acids. Trimming stripped 0 bases from V and 0 bases from J, with 6 bases between. Germline values: CDR1 MGHRA, CDR2 YSYEKL. CDR3 protein: CASSQEPSSYNEQFF. For the CDR3, the DNA is TGCGCCAGCAGCCAAGAACCTAGCTCCTACAATGAGCAGTTCTTC.

The genes are TRBV7-2 and TRBJ2-7; perhaps TRBD2 as D (6 bases). V lost 5 bases, J lost 1 base, and 15 bases lay in between. This CDR3 region has 15 residues. CDR1 SGHTA and CDR2 FQGNSA come from the germline V gene. This CDR3 reads CASSRLVGGSYEQYF. Here the CDR3 DNA reads TGTGCCAGCAGCCGCTTGGTCGGGGGATCCTACGAGCAGTACTTC.